The source of this T cell receptor beta chain is a study of human T cells and chemical hapten exposure. Study details: Subjects had 2% DPC placed on about 2 cm by about 2 cm of upper inner arm skin for sensitization. Patch testing placed 0.01% DPC on the upper back, with readings at 6 days.

TCRdb processed the RACE reads anew with MiXCR; each CDR3 protein has one entry. The table lists some 150,000 distinct CDR3 sequences, 10% to 15% of them singletons. The length of the CDR3 is 12 residues. Germline assignment: CDR1 SNHLY and CDR2 FYNNEI. Trimming pared 7 bases from V and 5 bases from J, leaving 8 bases between. Specified time point: patch test 2, 6 weeks after DPC sensitization. The treatment here: therapeutic diphenylcyclopropenone sensitization with weekly scalp DPC. The input for sequencing was whole blood, taken in connection with sensitization to the hapten diphenylcyclopropenone (DPC). The V and J genes are TRBV2 and TRBJ1-4, with D uncertain. The TCR originated in a woman in her forties or fifties with alopecia areata. Some clones in this sample may be carry-over from other donors' samples. CDR3 DNA sequence: TGTGCCAGCACGCCAGTGAATGAAAAACTGTTTTTT. Protein sequence: CASTPVNEKLFF.